This TCR beta chain was captured by sequencing in a study of blood T cell repertoires in COVID-19 (dated by TCRdb to the early 2020s). Regarding the study in general: The collaborator samples originated in the United States, Italy and Spain and spanned the acute and convalescent phases of COVID-19. Sample metadata almost always included a de-identified subject ID, COVID-19 status, age in years and sex. The prospective study material was composed of cDNA or gDNA derived from T cells, B-cell-depleted T cells, or PBMCs. The repertoires were released in a freely available public database intended as a resource for research on the immune response to SARS-CoV-2. The samples were drawn from the first 160 participants of the ongoing ImmuneRACE study and from 1,254 subjects provided by 6 global collaborators. Where available, HLA class I and class II types were obtained from metadata supplied by the sample provider rather than from assay-based typing. The dataset comprised deeply sampled blood TCRbeta repertoires from subjects exposed to, actively infected with, or recovered from COVID-19. Findings and caveats that apply to the study as a whole: How much clinical and demographic metadata was included differed by source and by participant, and the metadata was provided uncurated.

Concerning this clone: The antigen this receptor binds is unknown. No qualities accompany the bases; no much larger clone lies one base away.

TCRbeta CDR3 regions were amplified from genomic DNA by means of the immunoSEQ Assay, a bias-controlled multiplex PCR. For the original study's pipeline: Nucleated cell counts per sample were estimated from amplification of reference gene primers within the assay. To quantify the absolute abundance of each unique TCRbeta CDR3 rearrangement, sequence reads were collapsed and filtered. Productive Simpson clonality was computed per sample as the square root of Simpson's diversity index over productive rearrangements. Here the immuneACCESS table is served through TCRdb, limited to in-frame sequences with V and J called. Missing clones are a known gap in these copies; in checked studies unresolved V genes cover under half, and the rest lacks a known reason. Clonal size and the V and J genes are those of that table, whereas D and trimming came from the DNA. In this sample the table shows roughly 360,000 clones, approximately 89% of which occur a single time. The ten top clones hold 1.3% of the sample.

Taken from the germline V gene (reference sequence), the CDR1 and CDR2 loops are SGHNT and YYREEE. V is reduced by 4 bases and J by 2 bases, leaving a spacing of 12 bases between them. Reading from cysteine to phenylalanine, the CDR3 counts 14 amino acids. Only CDR3 DNA is held: 42 bases, read in frame from base 1. Enrolling through a virtual design, the prospective study's participants ranged in age from roughly 18 to 90 years and lived across 24 United States geographic areas. Cohort assignment in the prospective study relied on participant-reported clinical history from a screening survey and a study questionnaire. Recovered participants in ImmuneRACE Cohort 3 were defined as having two consecutive negative NP/OP PCR tests, clearance from a healthcare professional, or resolution of symptoms. In the prospective study, mobile phlebotomists collected whole blood, serum and a nasopharyngeal or oropharyngeal swab from each participant. Participants in the prospective study had the option to provide additional blood draws and questionnaires over an approximately 2-month period. Blood samples from the prospective study were shipped frozen or at room temperature prior to DNA extraction.

The clonotype comes from a man aged 25 to 40 who had recovered from COVID-19. The sequence links TRBV5-4 to TRBJ1-2, with no D gene named confidently. Sequenced input: PBMCs or T cells enriched from blood (not recorded which). The nucleotide sequence reads TGTGCCAGCAGCGCCGGGAATCCGAACTATGGCTACACCTTC. It encodes CASSAGNPNYGYTF.